The clone carrying this T cell receptor beta chain was counted at least ten times. Its specificity is not known. The data are from a study of T cells in Graves' hyperthyroidism and ophthalmopathy. The CDR3 has 13 residues. Trimming took 6 bases from V and 5 from J, leaving 11 bases between them. In germline, CDR1 is MNHEY, CDR2 SVGEGT. Study outcomes and limitations: A 13 V-J model separated ophthalmopathy from stable hyperthyroidism.

Regions amplified from RNA transcripts were the TCR beta CDR3 regions. HTBI primers were employed in a first-round RT-PCR of the TCR CDR3. From the multiplex PCR reads, TCRdb called clonotypes with MiXCR, one entry per CDR3 protein. The top ten clones hold 32% of a sample with more than 40,000 distinct CDR3 sequences, around 45% of them seen once. V usage is TRBV6-2 or TRBV6-3 and J usage is TRBJ1-5; a weak D match, TRBD1 (5 bases). Sequenced material: peripheral blood or thyroid tissue (not recorded which). The TCR originated in a woman in her 50s with Graves' hyperthyroidism. CDR3 loop: CASRTDTYQPQHF. CDR3 bases: TGTGCCAGCAGAACGGACACTTATCAGCCCCAGCATTTT.